A selection of T cell receptor beta chains follows, all from one sample in a study of beta chain features in type 1 diabetes. TCRdb keeps only in-frame clones here, not all; method: immunoSEQ multiplex PCR. Of around 250,000 clones detected, around 24% appear once; the ten largest clones hold roughly 0.013%. Sequenced input: naive CD4+ T cells from blood. The source of these receptors is a woman aged 25 to 45 with type 1 diabetes. Both conserved end residues are trimmed from each CDR3. The order of the fields is V gene, CDR3 protein.

TRBV6-5 | ASRNLETQY
TRBV4-2 | ASSHDGRPETQY
TRBV4-1 | ASSLQTGAYGYT
TRBV2 | AYGRDVDGLF
TRBV6-5 | ASSYSKLAEETQY
TRBV7-9 | ASSLTGGETQY
TRBV7-9 | ASSLRSLSYEQY
TRBV6-1 | ATQGNTEAF
TRBV5-1 | ASSGGPGHLSGANVLT
TRBV10-3 | AISVTGGSGYT
TRBV4-1 | ASSQSSGEISGQPQH
TRBV7-9 | ASSPSTGENEQY
TRBV5-1 | ASSLSLGRSQETQY
TRBV30 | AWRWANTGELF
TRBV2 | ASRSSGSNEQF
TRBV7-3 | ASSLMGIGQGNGEAF
TRBV6-5 | ASSSGGEGNWRVQY
TRBV4-1 | ASSTRQGNMNTEAF
TRBV29-1 | STREGDGYT
TRBV18 | ASSPGTSRNEQF
TRBV5-1 | ASSLGWRDPVETQY
TRBV29-1 | SVVPGSSRTGGETQY
TRBV4-2 | ASSQRTGGTTQY
TRBV6-5 | ASTDAGRGDEQY
TRBV4-2 | ASSQGPLAGGTYEQY
TRBV5-1 | ASSLSSGRNEQF
TRBV30 | AWTYSGVAGNTIY
TRBV28 | ASSFVKASGYNEQF
TRBV2 | ASSVSGTSGYNEQF
TRBV10-3 | AISREFRAEQF
TRBV7-3 | ASSPRTSGGVDTQY
TRBV7-2 | ASSPPGGYEQY
TRBV9 | ASSVVASGFNEQF
TRBV5-1 | ASSLALASNTQY
TRBV5-1 | ASSLESSGRETQY
TRBV5-1 | ASSTTGSEQF
TRBV7-3 | ASSSRNSPGEQF
TRBV7-9 | ASSETSGSGPPY
TRBV29-1 | SVEDSSRYEQY
TRBV28 | ASIGQGKNTQY
TRBV6-5 | ASSYSGDTSYEQY
TRBV6-5 | ASSQVGAEAF
TRBV28 | ASSSVAGAENIQY
TRBV9 | ASSVDSPSEETQY
TRBV7-3 | ASSRNRQASNQPQH
TRBV30 | AWRGQGIRSASTDTQY
TRBV4-1 | ASSQDIGTSYT
TRBV20-1 | SAPLSRAF
TRBV7-9 | ASSTDRVGQDDYGYT
TRBV5-6 | ASSWRLAGPRYEQY